This TCR beta chain originates from a study of T cell responses to AZD1222 COVID-19 vaccine. Repertoires were generated with immunoSEQ multiplex PCR, while TCRdb's copy carries only in-frame clones and drops some. The sample lists some 98,000 clones, roughly 84% occurring once. Trimming removed 0 bases at V and 4 bases at J, with 11 bases between. Per germline, CDR1 SGHTS and CDR2 YDEGEE. This CDR3 contains 15 residues. This sequence originates from an adult in good health. The rearrangement uses TRBV5-8 and TRBJ1-3; D perhaps matches TRBD1 (6 bases). The sequencing used peripheral blood, collected on day 0 of AZD1222 vaccination. The CDR3 spells CASSLDGTRGNTIYF. CDR3 bases: TGTGCCAGCAGCTTGGACGGGACACGAGGAAACACCATATATTTT. The whole variable domain, remainder taken from reference TRBV5-8 and TRBJ1-3, is EAGVTQSPTHLIKTRGQQATLRCSPISGHTSVYWYQQALGLGLQFLLWYDEGEERNRGNFPPRFSGRQFPNYSSELNVNALELEDSALYLCASSLDGTRGNTIYFGEGSWLTVV.